This TCR beta chain was sequenced in a study of blood T cell repertoires in COVID-19. Study in general: From T cells, B-cell-depleted T cells, or PBMCs came the material, which was cDNA or gDNA.

Original data processing: The authors estimated nucleated cell counts from reference gene primer amplification. Produced via immunoSEQ multiplex PCR; TCRdb's table is partial and in-frame only. D and trimming come from the DNA, and the V and J calls and clone size come from that table. The data contain about 230,000 clones, approximately 88% of them singletons. Germline V gene data show CDR1 as SQVTM and CDR2 as ANQGSEA. CDR3 length: 17 amino acids. The ends lost 6 bases at V and 0 bases at J; junction bases unmatched: 14. Participant ages covered about 18 to 89 years across 24 US areas. Participants' reported clinical history set cohort assignment. This clone has a single count.

The chain employs TRBV29-1 and TRBJ1-3; TRBD1 agrees at 7 bases. The receptor was isolated from a woman aged 40-49 years with acute COVID-19. Material: PBMCs or T cells enriched from blood (not recorded which). CDR3 in DNA: TGCAGCGTCCGGATAGTGGGCAGGGGGAACTCTGGAAACACCATATATTTT. Its translation is CSVRIVGRGNSGNTIYF.